This TCR beta chain was sequenced in a study of monozygotic twins with cystic fibrosis. The study's findings and limits: Nucleotide-identical clonotype sharing was significantly higher within monozygotic CF twin pairs than between unrelated CF individuals. V usage most resembled the co-twin in 13 of 16 pairs.

This table comes from immunoSEQ multiplex PCR, and its TCRdb copy is limited to in-frame clones, with some not included. The table has 34,000 or so clones, 92% seen once; the top ten hold roughly 1%. On this clone itself: What it binds is unknown. Other DNA sequences in this specimen translate into the identical CDR3.

The CDR3 length is 13 residues. Germline-derived CDR1 and CDR2 are SGHRS and YFSETQ. The germline V and J ends were trimmed by 0 bases and 2 bases, with 6 bases remaining between them. What was sequenced was blood. The rearrangement joins TRBV5-1 to TRBJ2-7, with no clear D. This sequence originates from a girl aged 2-9 years with cystic fibrosis. CDR3 sequence reads: CASSLGDTYEQYF. The DNA for the CDR3 is TGCGCCAGCAGCTTGGGAGACACCTACGAGCAGTACTTC.